The entry below describes one T cell receptor (beta chain). The antigen is undetermined. These data are taken from a study of vaccination and CD4 T cells after COVID-19. As for the study in general: Overlapping SARS-CoV-2, HCoV-NL63, HCoV-OC43 and HCoV-229E spike peptides stimulated the cells.

Cultured CD4+ T-cell DNA underwent Oncomine TCR Beta short-read sequencing. Cultured CD4+ T cells yielded the extracted genomic DNA. TCRdb reprocessed the PCR reads via MiXCR and lists one record per CDR3 protein. The data contain over 2,000 distinct CDR3 sequences, around 27% of them singletons. Regarding the study as a whole: Spike mono-reactivity marked 304 of 307 vaccine-specific clones in convalescent patients.

Treatment described: approximately 9-day PBMC culture with coronavirus spike peptide pools or control peptides (ViraFEST assay). Scientists separated out CD4+ T cells through negative selection following 10 days in culture. Germline CDR1 is SGHTA and CDR2 is FQGNSA. The CDR3 has 16 amino acids. V shed 2 bases and J shed 2 bases, with 15 bases lying between them. The genes are TRBV7-2 and TRBJ1-2, with D maybe TRBD1 (5 bases). The starting material was CD4+ T cells from blood, cultured in vitro, obtained after SARS-CoV-2 vaccination. The origin of this receptor is a human donor who had recovered from COVID-19. DNA of the CDR3: TGTGCCAGCAGCTTAAATGCGGGGCGGTTAAACTATGGCTACACCTTC. Translation: CASSLNAGRLNYGYTF.